What follows are 22 T cell receptor delta chains derived from one specimen sequenced in a study of γδ T cells in repeated Plasmodium falciparum infection. TCRdb processed the multiplex PCR reads again with the CATT caller. The sample contains about 89,000 delta-chain clones, roughly 1.4% of which appear only once. Vgamma9/Vdelta2+ and Vdelta2-negative gammadelta T cells were flow-sorted from PBMC for bulk sequencing. The sequenced sample consisted of gamma-delta T cells from blood. These receptor sequences come from a pool of human donors (malaria-infected and uninfected, not separated).

This clone was recorded many times. The V gene is TRDV1, the J gene TRDJ1; 12 bases agree with TRDD3. Germline CDR1 TSWWSYY, CDR2 QGS. The V and J ends lost 3 bases and 0 bases, in that order; junction bases with no gene match: 8. The CDR3 sequence is 18 residues long. The CDR3, as DNA: TGTGCTCTTGGGGATCCCTGGGGGATACGCGCCGACACCGATAAACTCATCTTT. This sequence encodes CALGDPWGIRADTDKLIF.

This clone appeared many times. At the DNA level, this CDR3 is encoded by other sequences in the same sample as well. The rearrangement joins TRDV1 to TRDJ1, with a tentative D call TRDD3 (6 bases). TCRdb is silent on the J gene; assignment here came from matching the DNA to germline. Trimming removed 1 base from V and 3 bases from J, with 18 bases in between. The CDR3 runs to 17 residues. Germline CDR1 is TSWWSYY and CDR2 is QGS. The CDR3 is CALGEHSRGDLSDKLIF. CDR3 coding DNA: TGTGCTCTTGGGGAACACTCCCGGGGGGACTTATCCGATAAACTCATCTTT.

Notes on this clone: This DNA's translation differs at residue 9 from TCRdb's protein, which comes from a much larger clone; a read error is likely, and the protein shown is translated from the DNA. This chain uses TRDV2 with TRDJ1; TRDD3 might be the D (6 bases). The J gene, absent from TCRdb, was called here by matching the DNA to germline. The germline V gene has CDR1 GEAIGNYY and CDR2 EKD. V was trimmed by 0 bases and J by 2 bases, leaving 30 bases between them. CDR3 length equals 21 residues. The CDR3 reads CACDTVTLGEIRETQTDKLIF. In DNA, the CDR3 is TGTGCCTGTGACACCGTAACCCTCGGGGAGATACGCGAAACCCAGACCGATAAACTCATCTTT.

As for this clone: This DNA's translation differs at residue 13 from TCRdb's protein, which comes from a much larger clone; a read error is likely, and the protein shown is translated from the DNA. The chain combines TRDV1 with TRDJ1, with D possibly TRDD2 on 5 matching bases. The J gene was missing in TCRdb and was found by matching the end of the DNA to germline. Looked up from germline, CDR1 is TSWWSYY and CDR2 is QGS. The CDR3 is made up of 16 amino acids. CDR3 nucleotides: TGTGCTCTTGGAGAGCCTTTTCCTCCTTACACCGATGAACTCATCTTT. Translated, it gives CALGEPFPPYTDELIF.

There are many counts of this clone. A single base is all that separates this from a far larger clone, so a read error is likely. This CDR3 is also generated by other DNA sequences in the sample. The V gene is TRDV1, the J gene TRDJ1; 13 bases are shared with TRDD3. Germline V gene lookup returns CDR1 TSWWSYY and CDR2 QGS. The CDR3 extends over 21 amino acids. This CDR3 reads CALRVLPTIVTGGYATDKLIF. CDR3 DNA sequence: TGTGCCCTGCGGGTCCTTCCTACGATAGTAACTGGGGGATACGCAACTGATAAACTCATCTTT.

A few counts support this clone. The translation of this DNA and the TCRdb protein of a much larger clone differ at residue 6, probably owing to a read error; the protein shown here is translated from the DNA. The V gene is TRDV3, the J gene TRDJ1; D not certain. Trimming left V 2 bases short and J 0 bases short, with 7 bases between. Germline loops: CDR1 TVYSNPD, CDR2 GDNSRS (reference sequence). The CDR3 runs to 12 residues. The CDR3 nucleotides are TGTGCCTTTCGCGAAGACACCGATAAACTCATCTTT. Its translation: CAFREDTDKLIF.

Regarding this clone: TCRdb lists the protein of a much larger clone for this DNA, which differs at residue 17, so this is likely a read error; the protein given here is translated from the DNA itself. V is TRDV1 and J is TRDJ1, with 8 positions matching TRDD3. V dropped 0 bases and J dropped 2; count of bases not matched to a gene: 29. This CDR3 is 24 amino acids long. Germline V CDR1 and CDR2: TSWWSYY, QGS. The CDR3 coding sequence is TGTGCTCTTGGGGAACTATTCCACCATCGCACTAAAGAATCCTGGGGGAACCCAACCGATAAACTCATCTTT. Protein: CALGELFHHRTKESWGNPTDKLIF.

This clone was detected a few times. A far more abundant clone sits one base away, making this likely a read error. This CDR3 is also generated by other DNA sequences in the sample. The rearrangement joins TRDV1 to TRDJ1; maybe TRDD3 (6 bases). The CDR3 sequence is 16 residues long. Germline V CDR1 and CDR2: TSWWSYY, QGS. Trimming took 3 bases from V and 0 from J, leaving 14 bases between them. CDR3 sequence (DNA): TGTGCTCTTGGGGACCCATTAACTGGGTACACCGATAAACTCATCTTT. This translates into CALGDPLTGYTDKLIF.

This clone has just a few counts. Given a far larger clone just one base away, this is likely a sequencing read error. The same CDR3 also results from other DNA sequences found in this sample. The chain has TRDV1 and TRDJ1; possibly TRDD3 for D (6 bases). V was cut by 4 bases and J by 0 bases, with 21 bases left in between. CDR1 is TSWWSYY, CDR2 QGS, per germline. The CDR3 loop spans 18 amino acids. The CDR3 loop is CALGGPEGGKRYTDKLIF. DNA for the CDR3: TGTGCTCTTGGGGGGCCAGAAGGGGGAAAACGGTACACCGATAAACTCATCTTT.

Note on this clone: The likely explanation is a read error, given a far larger clone one base away. This CDR3 is also generated by other DNA sequences in the sample. CDR3 coding DNA: TGTGCCTGCGACACCGTTAGCGGGGCTACTACTGGGGGTCGGTACACCGATAAACTCATCTTT. As protein: CACDTVSGATTGGRYTDKLIF. The rearrangement links TRDV2 to TRDJ1; TRDD3 aligns across 8 bases. TCRdb carries no J gene annotation; the J gene was assigned here by matching the DNA with germline. CDR1 and CDR2 from the germline V gene are GEAIGNYY and EKD. This CDR3 region has 21 residues.

This clone was seen a handful of times. This sequence is one base from a far larger clone and is likely a read error. The same CDR3 also results from other DNA sequences found in this sample. The chain links TRDV1 to TRDJ1, with D perhaps given as TRDD2 or TRDD3 (5 bases each). The J gene was not available in TCRdb and was assigned here by matching the DNA to germline segments. Per germline, CDR1 TSWWSYY and CDR2 QGS. The V gene lost 0 bases and the J gene lost 4 bases, with 39 bases spanning the gap. The CDR3 runs to 24 residues. DNA for the CDR3: TGTGCTCTTGGGGAACTAGATAAGGGGAAGAAGAGCCTATCCCTTCTCACGCAGAGCGATAAACTCATCTTT. It yields the protein CALGELDKGKKSLSLLTQSDKLIF.

As for this clone: The protein held in TCRdb is that of a much larger clone and does not match this DNA's translation at residue 7, likely because of a read error; the protein shown is translated from the DNA. The V gene is TRDV1, the J gene TRDJ2; 11 bases agree with TRDD3. The junction had 9 bases not matched to a gene; V was cut back by 2 bases and J by 1 base. The CDR3 runs 19 residues. Looked up from germline, CDR1 is TSWWSYY and CDR2 is QGS. The CDR3 protein is CALGEVPYWGIGLTAQLFF. In nucleotides, the CDR3 is TGTGCTCTTGGGGAAGTCCCTTACTGGGGGATAGGTTTGACAGCACAACTCTTCTTT.

Of note for this clone: The mismatch at residue 11 between this DNA's translation and the TCRdb protein of a much larger clone likely reflects a read error; the protein shown is translated from the DNA. V is TRDV2 and J is TRDJ2, with TRDD3 matching 13 bases. The J gene was not available in TCRdb and was assigned here by matching the DNA to germline segments. The CDR3 consists of 15 residues. CDR1 GEAIGNYY and CDR2 EKD come from the germline V gene. CDR3 sequence: CACDRLGDTTEQLFF. The CDR3 region has the DNA TGTGCCTGTGACAGACTGGGGGATACGACAGAACAACTCTTCTTT.

Comments on this clone: It may be a read error: a sequence one base away is much more abundant. The chain recombines TRDV1 with TRDJ1; possibly TRDD3 for D (5 bases). TCRdb lists no J gene, so it was determined here by aligning the DNA to germline. The CDR3 runs to 20 residues. Per germline, CDR1 TSWWSYY and CDR2 QGS. The CDR3 coding sequence is TGTGCCCTTGGGGAAAGGGCTTCTCAGCAGTACTGCCTGTACACCGATAAACTCATCTTT. It yields the protein CALGERASQQYCLYTDKLIF.

This clone was observed a handful of times. The protein recorded in TCRdb matches a much larger clone and deviates from this DNA's translation at residue 3, suggesting a read error; the protein here is obtained by translating the DNA. V is TRDV3 and J is TRDJ1; perhaps TRDD3 as D (6 bases). Deletions cut 4 bases from V and 8 bases from J, with 26 bases between. CDR1 is TVYSNPD and CDR2 is GDNSRS in the germline V gene (reference sequence). The CDR3 loop spans 15 amino acids. CDR3 DNA sequence: TGTGCCTCTATCTCACGTATCACTCGAGGGGGAAAACTCATCTTT. Translating gives CASISRITRGGKLIF. The full variable domain, in which reference TRDV3 and TRDJ1 provide the parts outside the CDR3, is CDKVTQSSPDQTVASGSEVVLLCTYDTVYSNPDLFWYRIRPDYSFQFVFYGDNSRSEGADFTQGRFSVKHILTQKAFHLVISPVRTEDSATYYCASISRITRGGKLIFGKGTRVTVEP.

Comment on this clone: The translation of this DNA and the TCRdb protein of a much larger clone differ at residue 6, probably owing to a read error; the protein shown here is translated from the DNA. The chain employs TRDV2 and TRDJ1, with no clear D. No J segment appears in TCRdb, so it was assigned here by matching the sequence to germline. Trimming took 0 bases from V and 1 from J, leaving 8 bases between them. The CDR3 covers 14 residues. Germline CDR1 reads GEAIGNYY; CDR2 reads EKD. Here the CDR3 DNA reads TGTGCCTGTGACACCGAGGGTCCCACCGATAAACTCATCTTT. Translating it yields CACDTEGPTDKLIF.

About this clone itself: This DNA's translation and the protein TCRdb lists, from a much larger clone, do not match at residue 14, likely due to a read error; the protein shown is translated from the DNA. The chain uses TRDV1 and TRDJ1, with D perhaps matching TRDD3 (5 bases). TCRdb lists no J gene, so it was determined here by aligning the DNA to germline. Germline CDR1 reads TSWWSYY; CDR2 reads QGS. The CDR3 loop spans 17 amino acids. DNA of the CDR3: TGTGCTCTTGGGGAATCAAACTCTGGGATCCTTTCCGATAGACTCATCTTT. It encodes CALGESNSGILSDRLIF.

To note about this clone: TCRdb has a much larger clone's protein, which differs at residue 7 from the translation of this DNA, likely because of a read error; what is shown is the protein translated from the DNA. The chain carries TRDV2 and TRDJ1; no definite D call. TCRdb gives no J gene; it was assigned here by matching the DNA to germline. Trimming shortened V by 4 bases and J by 0 bases, and 20 bases separated the two germline ends. CDR1 is GEAIGNYY and CDR2 is EKD in the germline V gene. The CDR3 totals 17 residues. The DNA of the CDR3 is TGTGCCTGTGATCTCTGGAGGAGCCGTCTGTACACCGATAAACTCATCTTT. This gives the protein CACDLWRSRLYTDKLIF.

In its sample, this clone is medium-sized (0.01 to 0.1%). Other DNA sequences from this sample encode an identical CDR3 as well. CDR3 bases: TGTGCCTGTGACTCCTTAAGTACCCCCGTGGCAGGTACTGGGAGTGAGAACACCGATAAACTCATCTTT. It yields the protein CACDSLSTPVAGTGSENTDKLIF. This rearrangement joins TRDV2 to TRDJ1, with D perhaps matching TRDD3 (6 bases). V shed 3 bases and J shed 0 bases, with 37 bases lying between them. The length of the CDR3 is 23 residues. Germline V gene lookup returns CDR1 GEAIGNYY and CDR2 EKD.

Details on this clone: It is likely a read error: a sequence one base away is far more abundant. The same CDR3 can be traced to other DNA sequences in this sample. This chain uses TRDV1 with TRDJ3; 12 positions agree with TRDD3. Trimming cost V 2 bases and J 0 bases; bases outside gene matches: 14. The CDR3 is made up of 23 amino acids. Germline V CDR1 and CDR2: TSWWSYY, QGS. CDR3 nucleotides: TGTGCTCTTGGGGAAAGGGCACTACTGGGGGATACAGTATCCTCCTGGGACACCCGACAGATGTTTTTC. Protein product: CALGERALLGDTVSSWDTRQMFF.

There are many counts of this clone. The chain has TRDV1 and TRDJ1, with D tentatively TRDD3 (9 bases). Matching the DNA to germline supplied the J gene, which TCRdb does not give. The CDR3 runs 23 residues. V shed 0 bases and J shed 0 bases, with 32 bases lying between them. Germline V lookup: CDR1 TSWWSYY, CDR2 QGS. The CDR3 DNA reads as TGTGCTCTTGGGGAACTAGGAGGCCTTCCTAAACGATACTGGGGGAAGTACACCGATAAACTCATCTTT. The encoded protein is CALGELGGLPKRYWGKYTDKLIF.

Comments on this clone: Translating this DNA gives a protein that differs at residue 8 from the TCRdb one, which belongs to a much larger clone; a read error is likely, and the protein shown is this translation. The rearrangement joins TRDV1 to TRDJ1; the D gene is possibly TRDD3 (6 bases). Germline-derived CDR1 and CDR2 are TSWWSYY and QGS. Trimming shortened V by 0 bases and J by 4 bases, and 12 bases separated the two germline ends. The CDR3 runs to 15 residues. CDR3 residues: CALGELQSWGDKLIF. The DNA of the CDR3 is TGTGCTCTTGGGGAACTGCAGTCCTGGGGCGATAAACTCATCTTT.